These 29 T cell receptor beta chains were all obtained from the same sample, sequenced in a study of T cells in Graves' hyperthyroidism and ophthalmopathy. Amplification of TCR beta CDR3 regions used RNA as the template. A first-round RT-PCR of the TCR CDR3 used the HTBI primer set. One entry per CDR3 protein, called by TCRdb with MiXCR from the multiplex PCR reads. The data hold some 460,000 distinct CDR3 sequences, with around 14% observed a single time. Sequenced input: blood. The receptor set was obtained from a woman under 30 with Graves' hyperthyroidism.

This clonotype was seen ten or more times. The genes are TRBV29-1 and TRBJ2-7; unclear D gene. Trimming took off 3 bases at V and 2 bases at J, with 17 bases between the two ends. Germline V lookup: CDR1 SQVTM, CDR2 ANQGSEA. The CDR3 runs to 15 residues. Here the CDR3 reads CSVEAIGGSAYEQYF. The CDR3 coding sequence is TGCAGCGTTGAGGCCATCGGCGGATCAGCCTACGAGCAGTACTTC.

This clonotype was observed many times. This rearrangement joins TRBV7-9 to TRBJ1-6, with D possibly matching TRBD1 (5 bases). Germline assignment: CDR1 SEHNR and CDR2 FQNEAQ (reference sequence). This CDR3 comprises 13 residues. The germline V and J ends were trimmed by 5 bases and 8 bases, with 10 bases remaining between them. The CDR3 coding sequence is TGTGCCAGCAGCCCGACCAGGGATTCACCCCTCCACTTT. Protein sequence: CASSPTRDSPLHF.

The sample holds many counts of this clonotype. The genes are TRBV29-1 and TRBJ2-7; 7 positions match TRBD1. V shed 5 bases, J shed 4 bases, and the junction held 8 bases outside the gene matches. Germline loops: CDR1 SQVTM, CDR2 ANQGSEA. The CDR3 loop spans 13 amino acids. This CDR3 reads CSVRRDSGYEQYF. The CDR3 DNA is TGCAGCGTTCGTCGGGACAGCGGTTACGAGCAGTACTTC.

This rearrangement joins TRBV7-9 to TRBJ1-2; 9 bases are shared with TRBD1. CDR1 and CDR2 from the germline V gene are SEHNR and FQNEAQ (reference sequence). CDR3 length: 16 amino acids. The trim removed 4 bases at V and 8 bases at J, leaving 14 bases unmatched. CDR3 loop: CASSSSTGGPAVGYTF. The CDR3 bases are TGTGCCAGCAGCTCATCTACAGGGGGCCCAGCCGTGGGCTACACCTTC.

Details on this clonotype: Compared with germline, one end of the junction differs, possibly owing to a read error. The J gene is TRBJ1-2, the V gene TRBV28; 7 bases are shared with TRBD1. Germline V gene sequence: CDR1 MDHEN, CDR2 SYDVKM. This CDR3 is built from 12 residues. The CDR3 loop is CASSDRNYGHTF. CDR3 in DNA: TGTGCCAGCTCGGACAGGAACTATGGCCACACCTTC.

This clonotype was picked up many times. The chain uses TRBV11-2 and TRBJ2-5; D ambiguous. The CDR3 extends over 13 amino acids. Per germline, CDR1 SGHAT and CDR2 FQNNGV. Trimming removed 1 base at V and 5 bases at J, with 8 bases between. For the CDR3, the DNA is TGTGCCAGCAGCTTAGGGGGATTGGAGACCCAGTACTTC. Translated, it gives CASSLGGLETQYF.

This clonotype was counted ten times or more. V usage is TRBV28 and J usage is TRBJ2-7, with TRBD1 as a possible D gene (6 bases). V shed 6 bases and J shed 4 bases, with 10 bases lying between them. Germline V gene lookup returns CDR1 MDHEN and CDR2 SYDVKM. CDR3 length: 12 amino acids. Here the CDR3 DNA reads TGTGCCAGCAGCTTAACAGGGTACGAGCAGTACTTC. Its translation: CASSLTGYEQYF.

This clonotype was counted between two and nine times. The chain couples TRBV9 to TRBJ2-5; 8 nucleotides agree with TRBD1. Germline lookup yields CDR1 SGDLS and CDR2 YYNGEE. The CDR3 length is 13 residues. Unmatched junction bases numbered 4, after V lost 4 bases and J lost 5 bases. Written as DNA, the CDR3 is TGTGCCAGCAGCCCGGGACAGGATGAGACCCAGTACTTC. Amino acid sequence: CASSPGQDETQYF.

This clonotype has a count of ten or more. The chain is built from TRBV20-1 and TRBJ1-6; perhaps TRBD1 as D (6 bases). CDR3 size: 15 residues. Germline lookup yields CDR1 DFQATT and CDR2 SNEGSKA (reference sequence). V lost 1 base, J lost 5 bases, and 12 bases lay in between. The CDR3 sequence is CSARGQGFDNSPLHF. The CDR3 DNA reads TGCAGTGCTAGAGGGCAGGGGTTTGATAATTCACCCCTCCACTTT.

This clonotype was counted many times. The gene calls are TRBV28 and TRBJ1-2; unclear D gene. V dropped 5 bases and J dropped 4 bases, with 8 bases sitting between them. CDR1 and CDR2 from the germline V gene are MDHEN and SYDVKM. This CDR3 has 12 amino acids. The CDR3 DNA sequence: TGTGCCAGCAGTACGGCAGTCTATGGCTACACCTTC. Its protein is CASSTAVYGYTF.

The CDR3 DNA is TGTGCCAGCAGCTTCGGGCAGCGCTTCACTGAAGCTTTCTTT. Residues: CASSFGQRFTEAFF. This chain connects TRBV5-8 to TRBJ1-1; D remains ambiguous. CDR1 SGHTS and CDR2 YDEGEE come from the germline V gene. The CDR3 length is 14 residues. The ends were cut back, 2 bases at V and 4 bases at J, with 12 bases in the middle. Using reference TRBV5-8 and TRBJ1-1 for the parts outside the CDR3, the full variable domain is EAGVTQSPTHLIKTRGQQATLRCSPISGHTSVYWYQQALGLGLQFLLWYDEGEERNRGNFPPRFSGRQFPNYSSELNVNALELEDSALYLCASSFGQRFTEAFFGQGTRLTVV.

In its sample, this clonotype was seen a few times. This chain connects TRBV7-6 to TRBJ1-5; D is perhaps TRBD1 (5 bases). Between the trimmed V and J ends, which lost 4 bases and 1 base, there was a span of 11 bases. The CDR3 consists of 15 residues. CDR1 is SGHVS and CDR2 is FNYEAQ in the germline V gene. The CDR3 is CASSSGPGSNQPQHF. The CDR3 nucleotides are TGTGCCAGCAGCTCGGGACCTGGGAGCAATCAGCCCCAGCATTTT.

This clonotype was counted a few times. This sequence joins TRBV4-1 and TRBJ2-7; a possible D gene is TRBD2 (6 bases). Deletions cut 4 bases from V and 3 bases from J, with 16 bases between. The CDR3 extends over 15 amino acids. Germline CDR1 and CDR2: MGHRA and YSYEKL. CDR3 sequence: CASSPYTSPLYEQYF. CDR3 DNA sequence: TGCGCCAGCAGCCCGTACACTAGCCCACTCTACGAGCAGTACTTC.

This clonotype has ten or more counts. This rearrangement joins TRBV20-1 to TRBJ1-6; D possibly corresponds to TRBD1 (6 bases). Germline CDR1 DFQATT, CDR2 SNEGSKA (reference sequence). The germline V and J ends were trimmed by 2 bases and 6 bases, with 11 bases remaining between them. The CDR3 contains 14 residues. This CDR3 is CSARRGGGNSPLHF. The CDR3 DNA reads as TGCAGTGCTAGACGAGGGGGGGGTAATTCACCCCTCCACTTT.

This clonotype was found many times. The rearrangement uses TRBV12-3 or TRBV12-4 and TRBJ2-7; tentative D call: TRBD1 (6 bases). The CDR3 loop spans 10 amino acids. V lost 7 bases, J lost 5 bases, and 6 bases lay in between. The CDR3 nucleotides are TGTGCCAGCAAGGGGGACGAGCAGTACTTC. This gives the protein CASKGDEQYF.

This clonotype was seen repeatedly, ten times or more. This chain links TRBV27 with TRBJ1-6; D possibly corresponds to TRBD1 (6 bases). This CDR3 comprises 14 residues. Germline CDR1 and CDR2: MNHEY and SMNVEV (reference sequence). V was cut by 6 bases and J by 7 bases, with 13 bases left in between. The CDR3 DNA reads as TGTGCCAGCAGCAAGGGGGGATGGAATTCACCCCTCCACTTT. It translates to CASSKGGWNSPLHF.

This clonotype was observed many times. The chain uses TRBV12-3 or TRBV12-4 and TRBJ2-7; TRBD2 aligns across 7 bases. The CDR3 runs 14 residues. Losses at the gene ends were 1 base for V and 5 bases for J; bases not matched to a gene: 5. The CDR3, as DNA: TGTGCCAGCAGTTTAGTTGCTAGCGGCGACGAGCAGTACTTC. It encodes CASSLVASGDEQYF.

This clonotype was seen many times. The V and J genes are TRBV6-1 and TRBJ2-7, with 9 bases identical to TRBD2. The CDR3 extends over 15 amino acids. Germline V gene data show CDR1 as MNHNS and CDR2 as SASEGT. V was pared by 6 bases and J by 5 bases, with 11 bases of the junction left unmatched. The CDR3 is CASRLIAGVNDEQYF. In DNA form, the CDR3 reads TGTGCCAGCAGGTTAATAGCGGGAGTTAACGACGAGCAGTACTTC.

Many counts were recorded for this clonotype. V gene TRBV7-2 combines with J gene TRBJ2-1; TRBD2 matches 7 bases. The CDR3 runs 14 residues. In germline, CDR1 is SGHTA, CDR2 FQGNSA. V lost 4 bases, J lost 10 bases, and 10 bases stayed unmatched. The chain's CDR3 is CASSYVETSREQFF. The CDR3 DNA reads TGTGCCAGCAGCTACGTTGAGACTAGCAGGGAGCAGTTCTTC.

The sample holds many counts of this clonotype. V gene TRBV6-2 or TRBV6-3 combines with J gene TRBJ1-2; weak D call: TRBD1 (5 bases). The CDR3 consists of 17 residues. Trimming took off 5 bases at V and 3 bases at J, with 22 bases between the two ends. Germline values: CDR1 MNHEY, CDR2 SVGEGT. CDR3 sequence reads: CASSRRDIFRVYYGYTF. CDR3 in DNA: TGTGCCAGCAGTCGACGAGATATCTTCAGGGTTTACTATGGCTACACCTTC.

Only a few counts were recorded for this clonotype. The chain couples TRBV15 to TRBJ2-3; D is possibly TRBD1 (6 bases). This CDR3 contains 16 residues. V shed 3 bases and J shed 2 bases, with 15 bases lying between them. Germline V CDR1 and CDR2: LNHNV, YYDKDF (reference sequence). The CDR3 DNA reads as TGTGCCACCAGCAGTCCTAGACAGGATTTCACAGATACGCAGTATTTT. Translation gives CATSSPRQDFTDTQYF.

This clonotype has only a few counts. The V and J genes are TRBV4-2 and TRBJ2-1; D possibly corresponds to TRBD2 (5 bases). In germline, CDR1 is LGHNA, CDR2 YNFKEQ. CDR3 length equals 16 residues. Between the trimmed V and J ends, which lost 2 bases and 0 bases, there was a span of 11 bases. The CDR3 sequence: CASSQHQRSSYNEQFF. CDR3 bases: TGTGCCAGCAGCCAACACCAGCGGAGCTCCTACAATGAGCAGTTCTTC.

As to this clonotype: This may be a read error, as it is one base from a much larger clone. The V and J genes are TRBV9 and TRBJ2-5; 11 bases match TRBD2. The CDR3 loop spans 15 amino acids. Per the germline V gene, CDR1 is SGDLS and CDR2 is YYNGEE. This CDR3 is CAGSGRLAGKETQYF. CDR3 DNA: TGTGCCGGCAGCGGCCGACTAGCGGGAAAAGAGACCCAGTACTTC.

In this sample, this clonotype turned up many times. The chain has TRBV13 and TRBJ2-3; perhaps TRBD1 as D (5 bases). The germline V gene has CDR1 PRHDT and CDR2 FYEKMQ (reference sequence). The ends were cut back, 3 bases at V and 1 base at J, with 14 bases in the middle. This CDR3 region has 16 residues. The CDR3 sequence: CASSLGIGARTDTQYF. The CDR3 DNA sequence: TGTGCCAGCAGCTTGGGTATAGGGGCTCGCACAGATACGCAGTATTTT.

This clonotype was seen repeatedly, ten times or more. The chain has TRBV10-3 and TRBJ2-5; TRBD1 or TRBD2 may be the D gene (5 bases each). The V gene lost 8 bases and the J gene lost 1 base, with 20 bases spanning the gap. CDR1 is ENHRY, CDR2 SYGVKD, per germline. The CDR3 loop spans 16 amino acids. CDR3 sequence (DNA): TGTGCCATCTCGGCCGGGACCGACGGGGCCCAAGAGACCCAGTACTTC. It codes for CAISAGTDGAQETQYF.

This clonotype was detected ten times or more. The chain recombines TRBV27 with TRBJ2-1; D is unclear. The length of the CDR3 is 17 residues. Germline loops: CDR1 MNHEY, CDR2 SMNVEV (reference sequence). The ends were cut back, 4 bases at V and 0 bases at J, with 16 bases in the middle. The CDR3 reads CASSSLSRASSYNEQFF. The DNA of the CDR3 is TGTGCCAGCAGTTCCCTTTCACGGGCGAGCTCCTACAATGAGCAGTTCTTC.

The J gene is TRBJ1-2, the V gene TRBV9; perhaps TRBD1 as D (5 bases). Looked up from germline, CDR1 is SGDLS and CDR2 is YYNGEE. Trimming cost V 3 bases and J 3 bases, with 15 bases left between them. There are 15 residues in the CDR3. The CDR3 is CASSARTGGYYGYTF. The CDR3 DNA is TGTGCCAGCAGCGCCCGAACCGGGGGGTACTATGGCTACACCTTC.

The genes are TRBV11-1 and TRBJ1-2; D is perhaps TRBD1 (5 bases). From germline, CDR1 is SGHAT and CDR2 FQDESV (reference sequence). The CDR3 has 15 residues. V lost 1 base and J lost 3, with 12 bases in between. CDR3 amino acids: CASSLDPPGDYGYTF. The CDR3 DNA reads TGTGCCAGCAGCTTAGACCCCCCGGGGGACTATGGCTACACCTTC. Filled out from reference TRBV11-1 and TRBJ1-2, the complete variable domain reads EAEVAQSPRYKITEKSQAVAFWCDPISGHATLYWYRQILGQGPELLVQFQDESVVDDSQLPKDRFSAERLKGVDSTLKIQPAELGDSAMYLCASSLDPPGDYGYTFGSGTRLTVV.

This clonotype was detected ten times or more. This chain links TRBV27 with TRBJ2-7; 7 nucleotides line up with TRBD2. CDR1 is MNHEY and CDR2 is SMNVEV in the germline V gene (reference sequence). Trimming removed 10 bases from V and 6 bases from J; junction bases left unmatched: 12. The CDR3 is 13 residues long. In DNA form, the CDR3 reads TGTGCCACGGGATGGGGGGGGACCGCCGAGCAGTACTTC. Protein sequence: CATGWGGTAEQYF.